These 30 T cell receptor beta chains were all obtained from the same sample, sequenced in a study of T cells in Graves' hyperthyroidism and ophthalmopathy. RNA transcripts served as the template for amplifying TCR beta CDR3 regions. The TCR CDR3 was amplified in a first-round RT-PCR using the HTBI primer set. One entry per CDR3 protein, called by TCRdb with MiXCR from the multiplex PCR reads. In the table there are 650,000 to 850,000 distinct CDR3 sequences, around a sixth of which are singletons. The specimen sequenced was blood. The receptors stem from a woman aged 45-65 years with Graves' hyperthyroidism that later progressed to Graves' ophthalmopathy.

This clonotype was counted only a few times. The chain links TRBV3-1 to TRBJ2-2; unclear D gene. CDR3 length: 15 amino acids. Germline CDR1 LGHDT, CDR2 YNNKEL (reference sequence). The ends were cut back, 4 bases at V and 3 bases at J, with 12 bases in the middle. The CDR3 nucleotides are TGTGCCAGCAGCCCGAGTTTGGGTGACACCGGGGAGCTGTTTTTT. The encoded protein is CASSPSLGDTGELFF.

In this sample, this clonotype turned up many times. J is TRBJ1-1 and V is TRBV11-2; D is unclear. With 1 base removed from V and 6 bases from J, the gap between germline ends came to 3 bases. The CDR3 loop spans 11 amino acids. Germline CDR1 SGHAT, CDR2 FQNNGV. CDR3 coding DNA: TGTGCCAGCAGCTTAGCGGCTGAAGCTTTCTTT. Translating it yields CASSLAAEAFF.

This clonotype turned up a few times. The V and J genes are TRBV6-2 or TRBV6-3 and TRBJ2-1; TRBD1 matches at 10 bases. V trimming: 2 bases; J trimming: 5 bases; junction bases outside the gene matches: 6. The germline CDR1 and CDR2 sequences are MNHEY and SVGEGT. The CDR3 loop spans 16 amino acids. The CDR3 DNA follows: TGTGCCAGCAGTTACCGGCGGGACAGGGGACACAATGAGCAGTTCTTC. This sequence encodes CASSYRRDRGHNEQFF.

This clonotype was picked up a small number of times. The chain has TRBV4-2 and TRBJ2-2; 9 bases align to TRBD1. V lost 5 bases, J lost 8 bases, and 9 bases stayed unmatched. Germline loops: CDR1 LGHNA, CDR2 YNFKEQ. The CDR3 contains 15 residues. CDR3 coding DNA: TGTGCCAGCAGCGGACAGGGGAGGCAGGTGGGGGAGCTGTTTTTT. Translating gives CASSGQGRQVGELFF.

The chain links TRBV5-4 to TRBJ2-1, with D possibly being TRBD2 (5 bases). Trimming pared 4 bases from V and 6 bases from J, leaving 14 bases between. The length of the CDR3 is 14 residues. CDR1 and CDR2 (germline): SGHNT, YYREEE (reference sequence). The CDR3 DNA reads as TGTGCCAGCAGCCTGGACTGGGTAACCAATGAGCAGTTCTTC. Amino acid sequence: CASSLDWVTNEQFF.

This clonotype was seen a few times. The rearrangement uses TRBV12-5 and TRBJ1-2; D is unresolved. V lost 8 bases to trimming and J lost 3 bases, with 10 bases between them. CDR1 and CDR2 from the germline V gene are LGHNT and FRNRAP. CDR3 length: 12 residues. CDR3 loop: CASYDGYYGYTF. Written as DNA, the CDR3 is TGTGCTAGTTATGACGGCTACTATGGCTACACCTTC.

This chain links TRBV6-1 with TRBJ1-4; 8 nucleotides line up with TRBD1. CDR1 and CDR2 (germline): MNHNS, SASEGT. The CDR3 contains 13 residues. V dropped 6 bases and J dropped 6; count of bases not matched to a gene: 3. CDR3 nucleotides: TGTGCCAGCAGCGACAGGGGAGATGAAAAACTGTTTTTT. Protein sequence: CASSDRGDEKLFF.

This clonotype was seen repeatedly, ten times or more. This chain connects TRBV5-1 to TRBJ1-5; D perhaps matches TRBD1 (5 bases). Trimming removed 1 base at V and 3 bases at J, with 11 bases between. The CDR3 is 15 residues long. In germline, CDR1 is SGHRS, CDR2 YFSETQ. The CDR3 DNA follows: TGCGCCAGCAGCTTGTTAGGGGCAGACAATCAGCCCCAGCATTTT. This codes for CASSLLGADNQPQHF.

Ten or more counts support this clonotype. The CDR3 nucleotides are TGTGCCAGCAGCTCCTGGACAGGGGACAATGAGCAGTTCTTC. It is translated as CASSSWTGDNEQFF. This chain joins TRBV13 and TRBJ2-1; TRBD1 matches at 9 bases. With 4 bases clipped from V and 5 bases from J, the junction kept 3 bases outside the gene matches. In germline, CDR1 is PRHDT, CDR2 FYEKMQ (reference sequence). CDR3 length: 14 residues.

This clonotype was seen only a few times. V usage is TRBV15 and J usage is TRBJ1-2; D uncertain. V was pared by 3 bases and J by 3 bases, with 14 bases between. Germline V CDR1 and CDR2: LNHNV, YYDKDF (reference sequence). This CDR3 is 15 amino acids long. CDR3 amino acids: CATSRALGGHYGYTF. The CDR3 DNA sequence: TGTGCCACCAGCAGGGCCTTGGGCGGGCACTATGGCTACACCTTC. The full variable domain, its missing parts supplied by reference TRBV15 and TRBJ1-2, is DAMVIQNPRYQVTQFGKPVTLSCSQTLNHNVMYWYQQKSSQAPKLLFHYYDKDFNNEADTPDNFQSRRPNTSFCFLDIRSPGLGDTAMYLCATSRALGGHYGYTFGSGTRLTVV.

This clonotype occurred a few times. The chain recombines TRBV7-6 with TRBJ2-1; D ambiguous. The V and J ends lost 2 bases and 4 bases respectively, with 18 bases between them. This CDR3 has 17 amino acids. Germline loops: CDR1 SGHVS, CDR2 FNYEAQ. CDR3 nucleotides: TGTGCCAGCAGCTTATTCTTGGGAACGAGACGTTACAATGAGCAGTTCTTC. This encodes CASSLFLGTRRYNEQFF.

The chain is built from TRBV6-2 or TRBV6-3 and TRBJ1-5; D is uncertain. Germline CDR1 is MNHEY and CDR2 is SVGEGT. The V end was cut by 0 bases, the J end by 2 bases, with 8 bases between. CDR3 length: 15 residues. CDR3 sequence (DNA): TGTGCCAGCAGTTACTCGTACGGTCGCAATCAGCCCCAGCATTTT. Amino acid sequence: CASSYSYGRNQPQHF.

This clonotype came up many times. This chain joins TRBV18 and TRBJ2-7; 10 bases are a match to TRBD2. Germline trimming cut 3 bases from V and 2 bases from J; bases unmatched to any gene: 10. Germline assignment: CDR1 KGHSH and CDR2 LQKENI. The CDR3 length is 17 residues. The CDR3 DNA is TGTGCCAGCTCACCGGATCCTAGCGGGGGTTTGCCCTACGAGCAGTACTTC. Its protein is CASSPDPSGGLPYEQYF.

This clonotype was recorded at least ten times. The chain joins TRBV5-1 to TRBJ2-1; the D call may be TRBD1 or TRBD2 (6 bases each). The CDR3 is 16 residues long. Trimming removed 0 bases at V and 1 base at J, with 11 bases between. Germline V gives CDR1 SGHRS, CDR2 YFSETQ. CDR3 bases: TGCGCCAGCAGCTTGGACAGAGGGGGGTCCTACAATGAGCAGTTCTTC. As protein: CASSLDRGGSYNEQFF.

This chain joins TRBV2 and TRBJ1-6; TRBD1 matches at 7 bases. The germline V gene encodes CDR1 SNHLY and CDR2 FYNNEI. V shed 5 bases and J 14 bases; nucleotides not matched to a gene: 12. The CDR3 totals 14 residues. CDR3 in amino acids: CASSPTGALLSLHF. The CDR3 DNA reads as TGTGCCAGCAGTCCAACAGGGGCACTTCTTTCCCTCCACTTT.

This chain connects TRBV7-7 to TRBJ1-1, with D unclear. The length of the CDR3 is 13 residues. CDR1 is SSHAT, CDR2 FNYEAQ, per germline (reference sequence). CDR3 loop: CASQDLLNTEAFF. CDR3 nucleotides: TGTGCTAGCCAAGACCTCTTGAACACTGAAGCTTTCTTT.

This clonotype came up many times. The chain uses TRBV27 and TRBJ1-1; TRBD1 matches at 7 bases. This CDR3 has 15 amino acids. V lost 0 bases to trimming and J lost 1 base; unmatched junction nucleotides: 2. The germline CDR1 and CDR2 sequences are MNHEY and SMNVEV (reference sequence). The CDR3 DNA sequence: TGTGCCAGCAGTTTATCTTGGACAGGGAACACTGAAGCTTTCTTT. Its protein is CASSLSWTGNTEAFF.

Of note for this clonotype: This sequence may be a read error, since a much larger clone differs from it by one base. The J gene is TRBJ1-1, the V gene TRBV3-1; no firm D call. Germline assignment: CDR1 LGHDT and CDR2 YNNKEL (reference sequence). This CDR3 comprises 15 residues. Trimming removed 5 bases from V and 4 bases from J, with 17 bases in between. The CDR3 protein is CASSLIRAAGTEAFF. The CDR3 region has the DNA TGTGCCAGCAGCTTGATAAGGGCCGCGGGCACTGAAGCTTTCTTT.

This clonotype has ten or more counts. The rearrangement joins TRBV6-1 to TRBJ1-2; 8 bases line up with TRBD1. This CDR3 contains 14 residues. In germline, CDR1 is MNHNS, CDR2 SASEGT. J lost 5 bases, V lost 5 bases, and 7 bases had no gene match. The CDR3 spells CASSQRGQDYGYTF. CDR3 sequence (DNA): TGTGCCAGCAGTCAACGGGGACAGGATTATGGCTACACCTTC.

Concerning this clonotype: The junction does not match germline at one end; this may be a read error. The rearrangement links TRBV3-1 to TRBJ2-7; 11 bases align to TRBD2. Germline CDR1 and CDR2: LGHDT and YNNKEL (reference sequence). The CDR3 runs 19 residues. CDR3 in amino acids: CASSKEYLAGGLASYEQYF. The CDR3 region has the DNA TGTGCCAGCAGCAAAGAGTATCTAGCGGGGGGCCTTGCCTCCTACGAGCAGTACTTC.

This clonotype was observed a few times. CDR3 DNA: TGTGCCACCAGCAGAGATGGGGGCCCGAATGAAAAACTGTTTTTT. It specifies CATSRDGGPNEKLFF. The V and J genes are TRBV15 and TRBJ1-4; D perhaps matches TRBD1 (6 bases). Germline CDR1 LNHNV, CDR2 YYDKDF (reference sequence). Trimming cost V 0 bases and J 5 bases, with 10 bases left between them. This CDR3 is built from 15 residues.

This clonotype was seen repeatedly, ten times or more. The rearrangement uses TRBV6-1 and TRBJ2-1, with TRBD2 matching 9 bases. Trimming took 7 bases from V and 6 from J; bases not matched to a gene: 13. Germline CDR1 and CDR2: MNHNS and SASEGT. The CDR3 has 16 amino acids. The CDR3 nucleotides are TGTGCCAGCAATCCTTTAGCGGGGGTAGAGGCCAATGAGCAGTTCTTC. This translates into CASNPLAGVEANEQFF.

In its sample, this clonotype was seen many times. The V call is TRBV20-1, the J call TRBJ2-3, with D unresolved. CDR1 and CDR2 from the germline V gene are DFQATT and SNEGSKA (reference sequence). The CDR3 extends over 18 amino acids. V lost 3 bases and J 0 bases, leaving 22 bases between the germline ends. The CDR3 region is CSASLEGQISTSTDTQYF. In DNA, the CDR3 is TGCAGTGCTAGCTTAGAAGGGCAGATTAGCACTAGCACAGATACGCAGTATTTT.

This clonotype was observed at least ten times. The chain has TRBV30 and TRBJ1-2, with no clear D. V lost 5 bases, J lost 7 bases, and 8 bases lay in between. Germline V lookup: CDR1 GTSNPN, CDR2 SVGIG (reference sequence). This CDR3 is built from 10 residues. CDR3 bases: TGTGCCTGGGGACGGCCTGGCTACACCTTC. As protein: CAWGRPGYTF.

This clonotype has at least ten counts. The chain has TRBV27 and TRBJ1-2; D might be TRBD1 (5 bases). Germline lookup yields CDR1 MNHEY and CDR2 SMNVEV (reference sequence). The CDR3 is 17 amino acids. Trimming left V 5 bases short and J 2 bases short, with 21 bases between. This CDR3 is CASSPLDRGARNYGYTF. The CDR3, as DNA: TGTGCCAGCAGTCCTTTAGACCGGGGCGCCCGGAACTATGGCTACACCTTC.

The sample holds many counts of this clonotype. V and J are TRBV6-5 and TRBJ2-7; tentatively, D is TRBD1 or TRBD2 (5 bases each). The V gene lost 0 bases and the J gene lost 0 bases, with 12 bases spanning the gap. The germline CDR1 and CDR2 sequences are MNHEY and SVGAGI. CDR3 length: 16 residues. The CDR3 protein is CASSYSPGTNSYEQYF. DNA for the CDR3: TGTGCCAGCAGTTACTCGCCAGGGACGAACTCCTACGAGCAGTACTTC.

The chain joins TRBV6-2 or TRBV6-3 to TRBJ1-4; D might be TRBD1 (6 bases). The CDR3 totals 15 residues. V was shortened by 3 bases and J by 8 bases, with 16 bases between the two germline ends. Germline lookup yields CDR1 MNHEY and CDR2 SVGEGT. The DNA for the CDR3 is TGTGCCAGCAGTTATCTTACAGGGATGGGGGAAAAACTGTTTTTT. Translated: CASSYLTGMGEKLFF.

The chain uses TRBV19 and TRBJ2-7, with D perhaps TRBD2 (5 bases). The V end was cut by 5 bases, the J end by 2 bases, with 10 bases between. The CDR3 sequence is 13 residues long. Germline V gives CDR1 LNHDA, CDR2 SQIVND (reference sequence). The CDR3 reads CASSPATTYEQYF. As DNA, the CDR3 is TGTGCCAGTAGTCCAGCGACTACCTACGAGCAGTACTTC.

The V and J genes are TRBV20-1 and TRBJ1-2; 7 bases agree with TRBD1. This CDR3 contains 14 residues. J was trimmed by 6 bases and V by 3 bases; bases with no gene match: 10. The V gene's germline CDR1 is DFQATT and CDR2 SNEGSKA (reference sequence). CDR3 loop: CSASLRGGTDGYTF. The CDR3, as DNA: TGCAGTGCTAGTTTGAGAGGGGGCACTGATGGCTACACCTTC.

The V gene is TRBV3-1, the J gene TRBJ2-1; D uncertain. In germline, CDR1 is LGHDT, CDR2 YNNKEL (reference sequence). The CDR3 is 12 residues long. V shed 4 bases and J shed 5 bases, with 6 bases lying between them. Here the CDR3 DNA reads TGTGCCAGCAGCCTGGATCACAATGAGCAGTTCTTC. It specifies CASSLDHNEQFF.